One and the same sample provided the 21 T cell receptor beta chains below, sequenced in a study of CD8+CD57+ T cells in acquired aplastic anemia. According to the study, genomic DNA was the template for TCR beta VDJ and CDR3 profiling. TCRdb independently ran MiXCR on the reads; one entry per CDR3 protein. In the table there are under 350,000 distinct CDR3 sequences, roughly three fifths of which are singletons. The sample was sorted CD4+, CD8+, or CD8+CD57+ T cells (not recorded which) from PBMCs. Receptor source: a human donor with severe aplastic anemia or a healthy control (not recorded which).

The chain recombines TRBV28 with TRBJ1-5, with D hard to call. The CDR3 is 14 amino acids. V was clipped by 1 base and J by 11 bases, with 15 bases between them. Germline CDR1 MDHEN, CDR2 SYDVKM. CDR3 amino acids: CASSLSSGREAQHF. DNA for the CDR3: TGTGCCAGCAGTTTATCTTCGGGGAGAGAGGCCCAGCATTTT.

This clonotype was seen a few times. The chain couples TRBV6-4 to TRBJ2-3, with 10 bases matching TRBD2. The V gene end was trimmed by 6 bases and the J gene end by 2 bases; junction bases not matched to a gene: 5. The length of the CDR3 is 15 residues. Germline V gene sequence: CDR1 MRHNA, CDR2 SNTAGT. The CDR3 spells CASRELAGTTDTQYF. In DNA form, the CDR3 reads TGTGCCAGCAGGGAACTAGCGGGGACCACAGATACGCAGTATTTT.

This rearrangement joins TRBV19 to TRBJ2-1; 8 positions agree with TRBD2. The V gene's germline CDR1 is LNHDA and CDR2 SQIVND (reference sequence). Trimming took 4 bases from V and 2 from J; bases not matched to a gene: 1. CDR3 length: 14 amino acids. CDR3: CASSSGGTYNEQFF. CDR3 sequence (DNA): TGTGCCAGTAGTAGCGGGGGGACCTACAATGAGCAGTTCTTC.

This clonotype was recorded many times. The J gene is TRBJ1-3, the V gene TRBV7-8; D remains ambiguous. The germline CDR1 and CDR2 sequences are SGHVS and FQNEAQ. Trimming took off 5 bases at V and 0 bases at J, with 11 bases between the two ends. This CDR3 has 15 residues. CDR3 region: CASSASTGSGNTIYF. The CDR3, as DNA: TGTGCCAGCAGCGCCTCGACTGGCTCTGGAAACACCATATATTTT.

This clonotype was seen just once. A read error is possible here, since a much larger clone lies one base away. Written as DNA, the CDR3 is TGTGCCGGCAGCCCCGAGGGGGGGCAGAGCACAGATACGCAGTATTTT. Protein: CAGSPEGGQSTDTQYF. The V and J genes are TRBV12-3 or TRBV12-4 and TRBJ2-3, with D possibly TRBD2 on 7 matching bases. This CDR3 contains 16 residues.

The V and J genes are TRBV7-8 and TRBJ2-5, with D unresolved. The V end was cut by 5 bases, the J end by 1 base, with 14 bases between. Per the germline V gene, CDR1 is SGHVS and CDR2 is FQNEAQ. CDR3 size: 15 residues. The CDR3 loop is CASSVSGSRQETQYF. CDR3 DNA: TGTGCCAGCAGCGTCTCCGGATCTCGCCAAGAGACCCAGTACTTC. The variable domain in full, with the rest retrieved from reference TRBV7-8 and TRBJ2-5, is GAGVSQSPRYKVAKRGQDVALRCDPISGHVSLFWYQQALGQGPEFLTYFQNEAQLDKSGLPSDRFFAERPEGSVSTLKIQRTQQEDSAVYLCASSVSGSRQETQYFGPGTRLLVL.

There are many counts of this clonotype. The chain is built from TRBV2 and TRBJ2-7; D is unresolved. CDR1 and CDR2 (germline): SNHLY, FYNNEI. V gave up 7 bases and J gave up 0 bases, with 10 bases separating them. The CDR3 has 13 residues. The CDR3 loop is CASNGGYSYEQYF. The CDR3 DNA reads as TGTGCCAGCAACGGCGGATACTCCTACGAGCAGTACTTC. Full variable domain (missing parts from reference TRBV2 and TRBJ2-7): EPEVTQTPSHQVTQMGQEVILRCVPISNHLYFYWYRQILGQKVEFLVSFYNNEISEKSEIFDDQFSVERPDGSNFTLKIRSTKLEDSAMYFCASNGGYSYEQYFGPGTRLTVT.

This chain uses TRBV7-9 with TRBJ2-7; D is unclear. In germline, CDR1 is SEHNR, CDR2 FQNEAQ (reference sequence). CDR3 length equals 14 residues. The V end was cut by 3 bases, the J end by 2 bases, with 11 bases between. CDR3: CASSLGVRAYEQYF. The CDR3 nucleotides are TGTGCCAGCAGCTTGGGCGTGCGTGCCTACGAGCAGTACTTC.

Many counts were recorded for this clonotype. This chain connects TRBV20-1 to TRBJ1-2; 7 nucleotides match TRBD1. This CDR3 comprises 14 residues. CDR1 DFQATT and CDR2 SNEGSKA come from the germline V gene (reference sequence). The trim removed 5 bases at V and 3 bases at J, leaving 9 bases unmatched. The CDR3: CSAGGTEGYYGYTF. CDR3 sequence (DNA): TGCAGTGCTGGCGGGACAGAGGGGTACTATGGCTACACCTTC.

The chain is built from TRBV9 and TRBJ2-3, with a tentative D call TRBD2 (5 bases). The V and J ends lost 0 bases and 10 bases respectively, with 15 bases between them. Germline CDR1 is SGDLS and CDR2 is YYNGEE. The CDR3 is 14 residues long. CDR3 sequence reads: CASSVGPERDPQYF. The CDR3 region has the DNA TGTGCCAGCAGCGTAGGCCCTGAGAGGGATCCGCAGTATTTT.

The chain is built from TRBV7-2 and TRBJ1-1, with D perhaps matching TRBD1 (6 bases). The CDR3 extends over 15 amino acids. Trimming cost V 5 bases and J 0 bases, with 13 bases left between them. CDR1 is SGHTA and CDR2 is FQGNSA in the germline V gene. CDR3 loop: CASSLDRFMNTEAFF. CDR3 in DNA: TGTGCCAGCAGCCTTGACAGGTTTATGAACACTGAAGCTTTCTTT. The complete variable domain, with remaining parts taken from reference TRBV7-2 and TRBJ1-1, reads GAGVSQSPSNKVTEKGKDVELRCDPISGHTALYWYRQSLGQGLEFLIYFQGNSAPDKSGLPSDRFSAERTGGSVSTLTIQRTQQEDSAVYLCASSLDRFMNTEAFFGQGTRLTVV.

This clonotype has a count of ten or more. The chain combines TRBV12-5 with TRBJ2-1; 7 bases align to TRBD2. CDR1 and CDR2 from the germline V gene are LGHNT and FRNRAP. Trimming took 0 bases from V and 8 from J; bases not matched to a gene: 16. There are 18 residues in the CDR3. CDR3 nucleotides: TGTGCTAGTGGTTTGGTACTTTCCTTCGGGGGAGGGAAACATGAGCAGTTCTTC. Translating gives CASGLVLSFGGGKHEQFF.

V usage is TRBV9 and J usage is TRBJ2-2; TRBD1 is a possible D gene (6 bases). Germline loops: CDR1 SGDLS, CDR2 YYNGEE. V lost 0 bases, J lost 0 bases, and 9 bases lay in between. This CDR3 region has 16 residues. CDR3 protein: CASSVGTAANTGELFF. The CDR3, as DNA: TGTGCCAGCAGCGTAGGGACAGCTGCGAACACCGGGGAGCTGTTTTTT.

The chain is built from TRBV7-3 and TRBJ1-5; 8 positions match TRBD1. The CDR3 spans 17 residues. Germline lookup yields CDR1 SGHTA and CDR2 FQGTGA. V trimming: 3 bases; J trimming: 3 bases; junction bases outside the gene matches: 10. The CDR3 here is CASSLGGQGQPNQPQHF. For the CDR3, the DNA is TGTGCCAGCAGCTTGGGAGGACAGGGACAGCCCAATCAGCCCCAGCATTTT.

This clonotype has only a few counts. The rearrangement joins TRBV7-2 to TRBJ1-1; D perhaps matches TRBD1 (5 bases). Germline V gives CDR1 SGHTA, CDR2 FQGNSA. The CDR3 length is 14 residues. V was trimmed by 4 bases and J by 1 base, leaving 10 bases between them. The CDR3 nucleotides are TGTGCCAGCAGCTCAGACAGTGGGAACACTGAAGCTTTCTTT. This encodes CASSSDSGNTEAFF.

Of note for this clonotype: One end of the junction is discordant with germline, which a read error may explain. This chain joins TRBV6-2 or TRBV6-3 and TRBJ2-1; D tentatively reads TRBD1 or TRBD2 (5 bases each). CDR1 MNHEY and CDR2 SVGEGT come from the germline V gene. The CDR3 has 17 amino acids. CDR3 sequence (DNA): TGTGCCAGCAACCTACCCCCGGCGGCCTTGGGGGTACGTGAGCAGTCCTTC. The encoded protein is CASNLPPAALGVREQSF.

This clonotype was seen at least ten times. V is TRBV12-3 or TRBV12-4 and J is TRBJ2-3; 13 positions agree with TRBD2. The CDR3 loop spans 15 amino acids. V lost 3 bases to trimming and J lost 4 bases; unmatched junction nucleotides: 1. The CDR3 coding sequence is TGTGCCAGCAGTTTCGGGACTAGCGGGGCAGATACGCAGTATTTT. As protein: CASSFGTSGADTQYF.

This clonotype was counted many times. The DNA for the CDR3 is TGTGCCAGCAGCTTAGGCCTAGCGGGGGGCACAGATACGCAGTATTTT. Translated: CASSLGLAGGTDTQYF. V usage is TRBV7-6 and J usage is TRBJ2-3; 10 bases align to TRBD2. Looked up from germline, CDR1 is SGHVS and CDR2 is FNYEAQ. This CDR3 comprises 16 residues. V gave up 1 base and J gave up 1 base; unmatched junction bases: 2.

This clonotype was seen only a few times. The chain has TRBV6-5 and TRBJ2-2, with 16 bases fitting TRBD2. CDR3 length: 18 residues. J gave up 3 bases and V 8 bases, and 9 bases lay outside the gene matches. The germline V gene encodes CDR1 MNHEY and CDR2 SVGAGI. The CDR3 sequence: CASGVPGLAGGYTGELFF. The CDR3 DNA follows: TGTGCCAGCGGGGTACCGGGACTAGCGGGGGGGTACACCGGGGAGCTGTTTTTT.

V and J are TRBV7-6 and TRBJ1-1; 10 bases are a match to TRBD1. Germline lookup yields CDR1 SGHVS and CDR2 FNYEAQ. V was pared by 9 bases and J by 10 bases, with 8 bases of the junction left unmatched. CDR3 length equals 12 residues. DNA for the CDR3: TGTGCCAGTAGGCCCCGGGACAGGGGAGCTTTCTTT. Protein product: CASRPRDRGAFF.

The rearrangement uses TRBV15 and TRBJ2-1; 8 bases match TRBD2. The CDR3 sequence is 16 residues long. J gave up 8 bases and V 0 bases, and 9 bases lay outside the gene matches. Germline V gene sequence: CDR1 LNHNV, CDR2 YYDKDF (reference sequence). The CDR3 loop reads CATSRDFSGIGDEQFF. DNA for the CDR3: TGTGCCACCAGCAGAGATTTTAGCGGGATTGGCGATGAGCAGTTCTTC.